This record looks at one TCR beta chain sequence and its context. The antigen remains undetermined. The sample is drawn from a study of shared clonotypes between healthy human individuals. Study background: Plates per donor: three CD4 naive, three CD4 memory, two CD8 naive, one CD8 memory. Overall study findings and caveats: The study's rarefaction showed incomplete sorted-subset sequencing despite large depth. The expectation was that sequencing depth would affect clonotype sharing among donors.

Sequencing was at deep level. Assay used: immunoSEQ multiplex PCR; TCRdb lists only in-frame clones, some missing. This table holds about 2.5 million clones, 85% to 95% found once. The CDR3 contains 15 residues. Germline CDR1 SNHLY, CDR2 FYNNEI. The V end lost 6 bases, the J end lost 0 bases, and 12 bases lay between the germline ends. The J gene is TRBJ1-5, the V gene TRBV2; D not certain. Sequencing input: naive CD4+ T cells from PBMCs. Sample subset: CD45RA+ positively selected. The receptor comes from a man younger than 35 in good health. Some clones in this sample may be carry-over from other donors' samples. CDR3 region: CASSQLNLSNQPQHF. The CDR3 DNA is TGTGCCAGCAGCCAACTGAACCTTAGCAATCAGCCCCAGCATTTT.